Reported below is one TCR beta chain. Its antigen is currently unknown. Deletions cut 4 bases from V and 7 bases from J, with 13 bases between. CDR1 and CDR2 (germline): SGDLS, YYNGEE. The CDR3 is 13 amino acids. In the library, individual cDNA molecules carried attached unique molecular identifiers. TCRdb redid the calling of the 5' RACE reads with MiXCR, one entry per CDR3 protein. The sample contains 50,000 to 65,000 distinct CDR3 sequences, around 13% of which appear only once. The data belong to a study of early T cells in non-severe SARS-CoV-2 infection. About the research overall: Chains from this unsorted whole-blood bulk RNA could not be paired.

Study-wide findings and caveats: Missing private and CD4 specificities, VDJdb matching favored anti-spike CD8 responses.

The clonotype comes from an adult who was a healthcare worker with PCR-confirmed SARS-CoV-2 infection or an uninfected control (not recorded which). The sequenced sample was whole blood. V gene TRBV9 combines with J gene TRBJ2-3; D is unclear. The CDR3 reads CASSSSPQNTQYF. The CDR3 region has the DNA TGTGCCAGCAGCTCGTCCCCCCAGAATACGCAGTATTTT. Full variable domain (remainder filled in from reference TRBV9 and TRBJ2-3): DSGVTQTPKHLITATGQRVTLRCSPRSGDLSVYWYQQSLDQGLQFLIQYYNGEERAKGNILERFSAQQFPDLHSELNLSSLELGDSALYFCASSSSPQNTQYFGPGTRLTVL.